The clone carrying this T cell receptor (beta chain) came up a few times. One junction end disagrees with the germline gene, perhaps due to a read error. The time point denotes: newly diagnosed GD, antithyroid drugs for less than 3 months. Construction of the TCR library relied on RNA isolated from PBMCs. The CDR3 extends over 14 amino acids. From germline, CDR1 is SGHRS and CDR2 YFSETQ. CDR3 regions were amplified by Arm-PCR using iRepertoire HTBI primers to build TCR beta libraries. TCRdb independently ran MiXCR on the multiplex PCR reads; one entry per CDR3 protein. Of approximately 210,000 distinct CDR3 sequences listed, about a sixth are singletons. The data derive from a study of regulatory T cells in long-lasting Graves disease.

This receptor was identified in a female donor with Graves disease. The source was peripheral blood mononuclear cells (PBMCs), collected at new diagnosis, from a patient treated with antithyroid drugs. The chain links TRBV5-1 to TRBJ2-5, with TRBD1 as a possible D gene (5 bases). The CDR3 DNA sequence: TGCGCCAGCAGATCACAACCAGGGTCAGAGACCCGGTACTTC. Translated, it gives CASRSQPGSETRYF.